The present T cell receptor beta chain was sequenced within a study of Graves' ophthalmopathy and Graves' hyperthyroidism. At the level of the study: Researchers obtained peripheral blood at initial diagnosis, before any treatment had begun.

Beta-chain TCR CDR3 regions were amplified from RNA transcripts. The first round was an RT-PCR with HTBI primers, and the second round was a multiplex PCR. One entry per CDR3 protein, called by TCRdb with MiXCR from the multiplex PCR reads. Among 300,000 to 500,000 distinct CDR3 sequences listed, 15% were seen once. The hyperthyroidism patients had a new diagnosis of under 2 months' duration and were aged 18 to 65. PBMCs were isolated from a roughly 9.3 ml sample of fresh peripheral blood. V was pared by 5 bases and J by 7 bases, with 10 bases of the junction left unmatched. The germline gives CDR1 MNHNS, CDR2 SASEGT. The CDR3 has 15 amino acids.

The specimen sequenced was peripheral blood. The TCR sequence derives from a woman aged 18-35 years with stable Graves' hyperthyroidism. The rearrangement uses TRBV6-1 and TRBJ2-2, with 7 bases matching TRBD1. The CDR3 reads CASSPDRAGVGELFF. The CDR3 DNA follows: TGTGCCAGCAGTCCAGACAGGGCCGGGGTCGGGGAGCTGTTTTTT.